This T cell receptor beta chain derives from a study of blood T cell repertoires in COVID-19. At the level of the study: Researchers got acute and convalescent COVID-19 samples from the United States, Italy and Spain.

Authors' data handling: How many nucleated cells were present was estimated from reference gene primer amplification. Sequencing used immunoSEQ multiplex PCR; TCRdb keeps in-frame clones, though not all of them. Clone size and V and J calls were adopted from that table, with D and trimming inferred from the DNA. Of roughly 150,000 clones listed, roughly 80% are singletons. V was pared by 8 bases and J by 8 bases, with 14 bases of the junction left unmatched. Germline values: CDR1 ENHRY, CDR2 SYGVKD. The CDR3 sequence is 15 residues long. The specimen sequenced was peripheral blood. This receptor was taken from a man aged 55 to 70 with acute or convalescent COVID-19. The chain recombines TRBV10-3 with TRBJ2-1; 8 bases are a match to TRBD1. The CDR3 DNA reads as TGTGCCATCTCCGAGGGGCAGGGGGCGACCTATGAGCAGTTCTTC. Translating it yields CAISEGQGATYEQFF.